These 27 T cell receptor beta chains came from one sample sequenced in a study of cytomegalovirus exposure and HLA in healthy donors (dated by TCRdb to about 2017). The method behind the library was the immunoSEQ multiplex PCR assay. A mixture of 60 forward primers for TCR Vbeta segments and 13 reverse primers for TCR Jbeta segments was used in the multiplex PCR. The source is immuneACCESS, and TCRdb retained only in-frame sequences with V and J called. Part of the clones is not carried over; for the studies checked, unresolved V genes explain less than half of this, and the remainder is unexplained. This sample has 150,000 to 200,000 clones in its table, and more than 65% of those were observed once. The ten most abundant clones make up around 3% of the sample. Sequenced: PBMCs. These receptors were taken from a woman aged 40-49 years in good health and CMV-seropositive.

This clone was observed a handful of times. The genes are TRBV11-3 and TRBJ2-5; 8 nucleotides agree with TRBD1. The DNA end is a closer match to TRBJ2-7, so the J assignment may be wrong. Germline V gives CDR1 SGHNT, CDR2 YENEEA. The length of the CDR3 is 15 residues. CDR3 residues: CASSLGTGRTYEQYF. CDR3 bases: TGTGCCAGCAGCTTAGGGACAGGGAGGACCTACGAGCAGTACTTC.

The V and J genes are TRBV19 and TRBJ2-1, with 12 nucleotides matching TRBD2. CDR1 and CDR2 from the germline V gene are LNHDA and SQIVND (reference sequence). The V and J ends lost 5 bases and 6 bases, in that order; junction bases with no gene match: 5. The CDR3 is 15 amino acids. This CDR3 reads CASSFGLAGLNEQFF. CDR3 sequence (DNA): TGTGCCAGTAGTTTCGGACTAGCGGGACTCAATGAGCAGTTCTTC.

The table lists this clone with a few counts. The V and J genes are TRBV5-1 and TRBJ2-5; TRBD1 is a possible D gene (6 bases). Germline assignment: CDR1 SGHRS and CDR2 YFSETQ. V was trimmed by 5 bases and J by 4 bases, leaving 9 bases between them. This CDR3 comprises 12 residues. CDR3 in DNA: TGCGCCAGCAGTACGGACAGAGAGACCCAGTACTTC. It specifies CASSTDRETQYF.

The rearrangement uses TRBV29-1 and TRBJ2-5; 7 nucleotides agree with TRBD1. The V gene's germline CDR1 is SQVTM and CDR2 ANQGSEA. Trimming took 6 bases from V and 3 from J; bases not matched to a gene: 10. The CDR3 is made up of 14 amino acids. DNA for the CDR3: TGCAGCGTCCTAATGACAGGGCGGAAAGAGACCCAGTACTTC. Encoded protein: CSVLMTGRKETQYF.

The rearrangement links TRBV5-6 to TRBJ2-2; D is possibly TRBD1 (5 bases). CDR1 and CDR2 (germline): SGHDT, YYEEEE. The length of the CDR3 is 16 residues. The V end lost 0 bases, the J end lost 0 bases, and 9 bases lay between the germline ends. CDR3 sequence: CASSLGGRANTGELFF. The DNA for the CDR3 is TGTGCCAGCAGCTTGGGAGGCAGGGCGAACACCGGGGAGCTGTTTTTT.

The chain uses TRBV4-2 and TRBJ2-7, with 15 bases fitting TRBD2. The V gene end was trimmed by 4 bases and the J gene end by 3 bases; junction bases not matched to a gene: 1. Germline V gene data show CDR1 as LGHNA and CDR2 as YNFKEQ. The length of the CDR3 is 15 residues. CDR3 region: CASSRTSGGDYEQYF. CDR3 in DNA: TGTGCCAGCAGCCGGACTAGCGGGGGGGACTACGAGCAGTACTTC.

This clone appeared a few times. The rearrangement links TRBV9 to TRBJ2-3; 12 positions agree with TRBD2. Germline loops: CDR1 SGDLS, CDR2 YYNGEE. CDR3 length: 16 amino acids. With 0 bases clipped from V and 2 bases from J, the junction kept 1 base outside the gene matches. CDR3 DNA sequence: TGTGCCAGCAGCGTAGGACTAGCGGGGGACACAGATACGCAGTATTTT. It translates to CASSVGLAGDTDTQYF.

This rearrangement joins TRBV27 to TRBJ2-3, with D perhaps TRBD1 (5 bases). The V and J ends lost 6 bases and 9 bases respectively, with 13 bases between them. The CDR3 is made up of 12 amino acids. Germline V lookup: CDR1 MNHEY, CDR2 SMNVEV (reference sequence). CDR3 nucleotides: TGTGCCAGCAGACTGCCCTCAGGGACGCAGTATTTT. The encoded protein is CASRLPSGTQYF.

The chain employs TRBV6-1 and TRBJ2-5; possible D gene TRBD1, 6 bases. Trimming took off 2 bases at V and 2 bases at J, with 9 bases between the two ends. The CDR3 is 14 residues long. Germline loops: CDR1 MNHNS, CDR2 SASEGT. CDR3 sequence (DNA): TGTGCCAGCAGTGAATTGGGACAACAAGAGACCCAGTACTTC. This encodes CASSELGQQETQYF.

The rearrangement uses TRBV5-1 and TRBJ2-2; D is uncertain. The CDR3 extends over 14 amino acids. The germline V and J ends were trimmed by 0 bases and 1 base, with 4 bases remaining between them. Germline V gives CDR1 SGHRS, CDR2 YFSETQ. The CDR3: CASSLGGNTGELFF. DNA for the CDR3: TGCGCCAGCAGCTTGGGAGGGAACACCGGGGAGCTGTTTTTT.

J is TRBJ1-1 and V is TRBV5-1; possibly TRBD1 for D (6 bases). The V end lost 3 bases, the J end lost 2 bases, and 11 bases lay between the germline ends. This CDR3 spans 14 amino acids. Looked up from germline, CDR1 is SGHRS and CDR2 is YFSETQ. In DNA form, the CDR3 reads TGCGCCAGCAGCTCCGGACAGTCTAACACTGAAGCTTTCTTT. The encoded protein is CASSSGQSNTEAFF.

The sample holds a few counts of this clone. V usage is TRBV29-1 and J usage is TRBJ2-3; D not resolved. The CDR3 is made up of 14 amino acids. Germline lookup yields CDR1 SQVTM and CDR2 ANQGSEA. Deletions cut 0 bases from V and 0 bases from J, with 7 bases between. The CDR3 coding sequence is TGCAGCGTTGAAGATCGGTTTAGCACAGATACGCAGTATTTT. It specifies CSVEDRFSTDTQYF.

The chain combines TRBV5-1 with TRBJ2-7; D is unresolved. Per germline, CDR1 SGHRS and CDR2 YFSETQ. The CDR3 is 11 amino acids. The germline V and J ends were trimmed by 4 bases and 0 bases, with 2 bases remaining between them. The CDR3 region is CASSHSYEQYF. CDR3 in DNA: TGCGCCAGCAGCCACTCCTACGAGCAGTACTTC.

CDR3 nucleotides: TGTGCCAGCTCACCAGCAGCCGGGACTGTAGAGACCCAGTACTTC. Protein product: CASSPAAGTVETQYF. The chain couples TRBV18 to TRBJ2-5; tentative D call: TRBD2 (6 bases). Trimming pared 2 bases from V and 4 bases from J, leaving 14 bases between. The CDR3 runs 15 residues. Germline assignment: CDR1 KGHSH and CDR2 LQKENI.

The CDR3 is CASSQIGQGAVEQYF. CDR3 in DNA: TGTGCCAGCAGCCAGATTGGACAGGGGGCTGTCGAGCAGTACTTC. This sequence joins TRBV5-6 and TRBJ2-5; TRBD1 matches 11 bases. The J call is doubtful: the DNA matches TRBJ2-7 better. There are 15 residues in the CDR3. Looked up from germline, CDR1 is SGHDT and CDR2 is YYEEEE.

The chain employs TRBV7-6 and TRBJ1-5; no definite D call. Germline values: CDR1 SGHVS, CDR2 FNYEAQ. CDR3 size: 17 residues. Trimming shortened V by 4 bases and J by 0 bases, and 16 bases separated the two germline ends. The CDR3 sequence is CASSSTHDGNSNQPQHF. CDR3 sequence (DNA): TGTGCCAGCAGCTCTACTCACGACGGGAATAGCAATCAGCCCCAGCATTTT.

This clone was counted between two and nine times. V usage is TRBV5-6 and J usage is TRBJ2-7; D might be TRBD1 (5 bases). Per the germline V gene, CDR1 is SGHDT and CDR2 is YYEEEE. V lost 0 bases and J lost 5, with 9 bases in between. The CDR3 runs to 13 residues. CDR3 sequence reads: CASSLVSGNEQYF. CDR3 in DNA: TGTGCCAGCAGCTTGGTCTCAGGGAACGAGCAGTACTTC.

The genes are TRBV2 and TRBJ2-3, with 12 bases aligning to TRBD2. The CDR3 runs 20 residues. Germline CDR1 reads SNHLY; CDR2 reads FYNNEI. Germline trimming cut 6 bases from V and 2 bases from J; bases unmatched to any gene: 18. The CDR3 is CASRRMYGGLAGGSTDTQYF. The CDR3 DNA reads TGTGCCAGCAGGCGCATGTACGGCGGTCTAGCGGGGGGGTCCACAGATACGCAGTATTTT.

This chain links TRBV5-4 with TRBJ2-3; no clear D. Per the germline V gene, CDR1 is SGHNT and CDR2 is YYREEE (reference sequence). The CDR3 totals 16 residues. V lost 4 bases and J lost 2, with 17 bases in between. CDR3 loop: CASSPALKPNTDTQYF. In DNA form, the CDR3 reads TGTGCCAGCAGCCCTGCTCTAAAACCGAACACAGATACGCAGTATTTT.

This clone was recorded a few times. This chain links TRBV7-9 with TRBJ2-3; no clear D. Trimming left V 5 bases short and J 6 bases short, with 9 bases between. CDR1 and CDR2 (germline): SEHNR, FQNEAQ (reference sequence). This CDR3 is built from 12 residues. The CDR3 nucleotides are TGTGCCAGCAGCAGCAGCAGGGATACGCAGTATTTT. Its protein is CASSSSRDTQYF.

J is TRBJ1-1 and V is TRBV7-2; 7 bases agree with TRBD1. V trimming: 6 bases; J trimming: 3 bases; junction bases outside the gene matches: 10. Germline CDR1 is SGHTA and CDR2 is FQGNSA. The CDR3 totals 15 residues. CDR3 DNA sequence: TGTGCCAGCAGGTCAAGGGGGCAGGTCGACACTGAAGCTTTCTTT. It is translated as CASRSRGQVDTEAFF.

V is TRBV20-1 and J is TRBJ1-1; D ambiguous. This CDR3 is 8 amino acids long. Germline V CDR1 and CDR2: DFQATT, SNEGSKA (reference sequence). In DNA form, the CDR3 reads TGCAGACACGGGAGCGCTTTCTTT. Its protein is CRHGSAFF.

The chain carries TRBV27 and TRBJ2-5, with 14 bases matching TRBD2. The end of the DNA is better explained by TRBJ2-7, so the J call may be wrong. Germline CDR1 is MNHEY and CDR2 is SMNVEV (reference sequence). The CDR3 is 14 amino acids. The CDR3 sequence is CASSVGTSGSEQYF. For the CDR3, the DNA is TGTGCCAGCAGTGTCGGGACTAGCGGGAGCGAGCAGTACTTC.

The chain combines TRBV9 with TRBJ2-3; 15 nucleotides agree with TRBD2. In germline, CDR1 is SGDLS, CDR2 YYNGEE. The CDR3 loop spans 16 amino acids. V shed 6 bases, J shed 4 bases, and the junction held 6 bases outside the gene matches. The CDR3 sequence is CASTRTSGGAADTQYF. The CDR3 DNA follows: TGTGCCAGCACCAGGACTAGCGGGGGGGCCGCAGATACGCAGTATTTT.

The V gene is TRBV25-1, the J gene TRBJ2-1, with no clear D. CDR3 size: 12 residues. Trimming took 2 bases from V and 5 from J, leaving 4 bases between them. CDR1 is MGHDK and CDR2 is SYGVNS in the germline V gene. CDR3 sequence reads: CASSEQDNEQFF. In nucleotides, the CDR3 is TGTGCCAGCAGTGAACAGGACAATGAGCAGTTCTTC.

The chain carries TRBV6-6 and TRBJ1-5, with D possibly TRBD1 on 5 matching bases. V dropped 6 bases and J dropped 3 bases, with 12 bases sitting between them. CDR3 size: 14 residues. Germline V CDR1 and CDR2: MNHNY, SVGAGI (reference sequence). The CDR3 DNA reads as TGTGCCAGCAGACCCGACAGAGACAATCAGCCCCAGCATTTT. Its translation: CASRPDRDNQPQHF.

This clone was observed a few times. This chain uses TRBV7-2 with TRBJ2-2; TRBD2 agrees at 8 bases. Trimming removed 5 bases from V and 2 bases from J; junction bases left unmatched: 7. Germline loops: CDR1 SGHTA, CDR2 FQGNSA. The CDR3 is 16 amino acids. DNA for the CDR3: TGTGCCAGCAGCCCCACTAGCGGCTTTAACACCGGGGAGCTGTTTTTT. The encoded protein is CASSPTSGFNTGELFF.